One sample yielded the 3 T cell receptor beta chains listed below, sequenced in a study of sequential checkpoint blockade in melanoma. Data came from immunoSEQ multiplex PCR; TCRdb stores just in-frame clones and leaves some out. The sample gives around 2,000 clones, about half of which show up once; about 26% is in the top ten. As to treatment: randomized to nivolumab then ipilimumab (arm A) or the reverse (arm B). Sequenced material: CD8+ T cells sorted from blood (inferred from file names), taken from a patient given nivolumab and ipilimumab in sequence. Receptor source: a human patient with melanoma. Some clones in this sample may be carry-over from other donors' samples.

The chain is built from TRBV6-5 and TRBJ1-2; D is uncertain. The CDR3 is made up of 12 amino acids. V dropped 2 bases and J dropped 13 bases, with 14 bases sitting between them. CDR1 and CDR2 (germline): MNHEY, SVGAGI. CDR3 region: CASSYRSGNLTF. CDR3 nucleotide sequence: TGTGCCAGCAGTTACAGGTCGGGGAACCTCACCTTC.

This chain joins TRBV4-3 and TRBJ2-5, with 8 bases matching TRBD2. The CDR3 contains 15 residues. J gave up 5 bases and V 1 base, and 6 bases lay outside the gene matches. In germline, CDR1 is LGHNA, CDR2 YSLEER. The CDR3 region has the DNA TGCGCCAGCAGCCAAGTCCGGGGGGGATCGGAGACCCAGTACTTC. The encoded protein is CASSQVRGGSETQYF.

The J gene is TRBJ2-7, the V gene TRBV10-3; 7 bases line up with TRBD1. Germline-derived CDR1 and CDR2 are ENHRY and SYGVKD. The CDR3 extends over 15 amino acids. The trim removed 3 bases at V and 0 bases at J, leaving 5 bases unmatched. CDR3: CAISDPGTDSYEQYF. The DNA of the CDR3 is TGTGCCATCAGTGACCCCGGGACAGACTCCTACGAGCAGTACTTC.